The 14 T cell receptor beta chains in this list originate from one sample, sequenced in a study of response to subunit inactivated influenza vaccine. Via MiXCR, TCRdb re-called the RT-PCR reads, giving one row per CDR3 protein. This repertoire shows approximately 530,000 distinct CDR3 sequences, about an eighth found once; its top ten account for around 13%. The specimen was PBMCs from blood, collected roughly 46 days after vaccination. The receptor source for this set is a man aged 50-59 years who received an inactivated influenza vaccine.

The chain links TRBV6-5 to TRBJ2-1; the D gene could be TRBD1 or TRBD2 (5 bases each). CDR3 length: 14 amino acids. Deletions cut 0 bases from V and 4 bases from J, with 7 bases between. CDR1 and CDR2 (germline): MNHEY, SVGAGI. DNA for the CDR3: TGTGCCAGCAGTTACTCGGGGGTTTACAATGAGCAGTTCTTC. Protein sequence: CASSYSGVYNEQFF.

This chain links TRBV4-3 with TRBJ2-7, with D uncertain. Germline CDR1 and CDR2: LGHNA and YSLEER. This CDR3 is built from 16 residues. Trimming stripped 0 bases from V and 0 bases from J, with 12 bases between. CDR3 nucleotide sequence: TGCGCCAGCAGCCAAGATCTCCAGATTCCCTCCTACGAGCAGTACTTC. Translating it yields CASSQDLQIPSYEQYF.

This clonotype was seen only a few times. The CDR3 protein is CASSLTSNQETQYF. The CDR3 region has the DNA TGTGCCAGCAGCTTAACGTCTAACCAAGAGACCCAGTACTTC. This chain links TRBV7-3 with TRBJ2-5; D gene unclear. The germline V gene has CDR1 SGHTA and CDR2 FQGTGA. Trimming stripped 0 bases from V and 0 bases from J, with 5 bases between. The CDR3 has 14 residues.

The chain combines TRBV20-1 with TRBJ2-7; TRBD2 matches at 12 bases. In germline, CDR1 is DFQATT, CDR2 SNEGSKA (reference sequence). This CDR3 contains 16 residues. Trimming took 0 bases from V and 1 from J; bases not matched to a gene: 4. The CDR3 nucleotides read TGCAGTGCTAGAGATCTTCTAGCGGGAGGGTCCTACGAGCAGTACTTC. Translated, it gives CSARDLLAGGSYEQYF.

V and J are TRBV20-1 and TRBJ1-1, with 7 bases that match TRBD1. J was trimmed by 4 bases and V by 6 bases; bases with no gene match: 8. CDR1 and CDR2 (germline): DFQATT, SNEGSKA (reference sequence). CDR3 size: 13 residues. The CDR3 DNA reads TGCAGTGCGGGGGACAGTTTAGCCACTGAAGCTTTCTTT. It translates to CSAGDSLATEAFF.

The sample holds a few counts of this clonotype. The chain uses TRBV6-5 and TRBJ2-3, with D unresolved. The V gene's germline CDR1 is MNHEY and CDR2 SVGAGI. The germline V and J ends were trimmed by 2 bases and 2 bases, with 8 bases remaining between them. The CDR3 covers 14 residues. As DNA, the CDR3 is TGTGCCAGCAGTTACCGGGCCCTCACAGATACGCAGTATTTT. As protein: CASSYRALTDTQYF.

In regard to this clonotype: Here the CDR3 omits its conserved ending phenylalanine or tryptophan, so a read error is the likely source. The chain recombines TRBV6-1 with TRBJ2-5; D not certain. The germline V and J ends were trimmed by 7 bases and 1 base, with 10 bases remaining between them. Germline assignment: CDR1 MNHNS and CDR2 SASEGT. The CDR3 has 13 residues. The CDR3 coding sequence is TGTGCCAGCAAGGTGCGCGGCCAAGAGACCCAGTACTTG. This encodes CASKVRGQETQYL.

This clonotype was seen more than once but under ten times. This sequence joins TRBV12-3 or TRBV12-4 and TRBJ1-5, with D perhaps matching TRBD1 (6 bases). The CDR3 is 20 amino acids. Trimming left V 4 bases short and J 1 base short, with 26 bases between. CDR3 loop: CASSSSGFVRGPRSNQPQHF. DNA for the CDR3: TGTGCCAGCAGTTCCTCCGGTTTCGTCAGGGGCCCCAGGAGCAATCAGCCCCAGCATTTT.

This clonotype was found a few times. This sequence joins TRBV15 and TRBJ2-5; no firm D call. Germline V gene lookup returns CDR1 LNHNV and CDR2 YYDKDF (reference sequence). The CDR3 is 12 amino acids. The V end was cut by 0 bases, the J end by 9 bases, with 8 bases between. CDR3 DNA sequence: TGTGCCACCAGCAGAGATCCGGACCCCCAGTACTTC. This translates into CATSRDPDPQYF. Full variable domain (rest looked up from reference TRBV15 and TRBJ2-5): DAMVIQNPRYQVTQFGKPVTLSCSQTLNHNVMYWYQQKSSQAPKLLFHYYDKDFNNEADTPDNFQSRRPNTSFCFLDIRSPGLGDTAMYLCATSRDPDPQYFGPGTRLLVL.

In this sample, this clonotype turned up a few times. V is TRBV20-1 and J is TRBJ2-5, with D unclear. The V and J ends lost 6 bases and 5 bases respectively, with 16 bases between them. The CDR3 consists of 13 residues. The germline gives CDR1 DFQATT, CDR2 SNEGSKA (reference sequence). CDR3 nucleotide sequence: TGCAGTGCGCCGATACGGCCCGGGGAGACCCAGTACTTC. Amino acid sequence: CSAPIRPGETQYF.

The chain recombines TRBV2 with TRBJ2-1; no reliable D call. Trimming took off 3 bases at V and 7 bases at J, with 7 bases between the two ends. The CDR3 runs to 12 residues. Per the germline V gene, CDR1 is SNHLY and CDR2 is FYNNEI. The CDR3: CASSDSSNEQFF. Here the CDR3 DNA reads TGTGCCAGCAGTGATTCTTCGAATGAGCAGTTCTTC.

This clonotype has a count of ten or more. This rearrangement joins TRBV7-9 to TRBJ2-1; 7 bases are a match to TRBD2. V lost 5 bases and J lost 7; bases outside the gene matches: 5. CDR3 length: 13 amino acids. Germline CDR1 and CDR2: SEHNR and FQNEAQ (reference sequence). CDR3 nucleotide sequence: TGTGCCAGCAGCGGGACTACTAGAAATGAGCAGTTCTTC. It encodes CASSGTTRNEQFF. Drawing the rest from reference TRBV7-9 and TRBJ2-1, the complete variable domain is DTGVSQNPRHKITKRGQNVTFRCDPISEHNRLYWYRQTLGQGPEFLTYFQNEAQLEKSRLLSDRFSAERPKGSFSTLEIQRTEQGDSAMYLCASSGTTRNEQFFGPGTRLTVL.

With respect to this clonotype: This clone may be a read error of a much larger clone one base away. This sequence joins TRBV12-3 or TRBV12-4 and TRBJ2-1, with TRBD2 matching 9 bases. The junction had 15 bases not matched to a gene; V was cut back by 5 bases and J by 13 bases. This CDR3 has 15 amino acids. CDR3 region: CASSPQVGTSWAQFF. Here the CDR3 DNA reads TGTGCCAGCAGTCCACAGGTGGGGACTAGCTGGGCACAGTTCTTC.

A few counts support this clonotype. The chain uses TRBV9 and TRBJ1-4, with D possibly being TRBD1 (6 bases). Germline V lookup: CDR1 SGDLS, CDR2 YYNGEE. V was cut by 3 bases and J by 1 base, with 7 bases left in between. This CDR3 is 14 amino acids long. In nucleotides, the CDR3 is TGTGCCAGCAGCGCCAGGGGAACTAATGAAAAACTGTTTTTT. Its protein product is CASSARGTNEKLFF. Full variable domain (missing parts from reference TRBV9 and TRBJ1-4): DSGVTQTPKHLITATGQRVTLRCSPRSGDLSVYWYQQSLDQGLQFLIQYYNGEERAKGNILERFSAQQFPDLHSELNLSSLELGDSALYFCASSARGTNEKLFFGSGTQLSVL.